The following is a T cell receptor beta chain sequence with its context. This specimen comes from a study of PD-1 blockade in classical Hodgkin lymphoma. The protocol was immunoSEQ multiplex PCR, while the TCRdb copy is restricted to in-frame clones and leaves out a portion. The repertoire has roughly 27,000 clones, roughly 72% of them found once; the top ten carry 3% to 4.5%. Time point denoted: cycle 4 day 1 (C4D1), after about 6 weeks of nivolumab. Each and every patient relapsed after autologous stem cell transplantation, and patients got differing brentuximab vedotin exposure. This material consisted of peripheral blood mononuclear cells (PBMCs), taken before the fourth cycle of nivolumab. The receptor was derived from a human donor with classical Hodgkin lymphoma.

The CDR3 DNA sequence: TGTGCCAGCAGCCCCTGGGGGGGCCTCTACGAGCAGTACTTC. It specifies CASSPWGGLYEQYF. The gene calls are TRBV14 and TRBJ2-7; possibly TRBD2 for D (7 bases). V gave up 4 bases and J gave up 3 bases, with 13 bases separating them. Germline CDR1 is SGHDN and CDR2 is FVKESK. The CDR3 covers 14 residues.